These 32 T cell receptor beta chains originate from one sample sequenced in a study of CD8+ T cells in alopecia areata (dated by TCRdb to the late 2010s). The library was built by means of the immunoSEQ multiplex PCR assay. RNA was extracted from all samples and reverse transcribed into cDNA, which served as template for TCR sequencing. TCRdb took this table from immuneACCESS and kept in-frame rearrangements with V and J called. Such tables lack part of the clones; where checked against another copy, unresolved V genes explain under half of the gap, and the rest is unexplained. The sample table contains approximately 200,000 clones; only one count was recorded for 55% to 70% of them. The top ten clones comprise around 3.2% of the sample. Per the publication, the time point label means: 4 weeks on oral tofacitinib. The treatment or condition label corresponds to: oral pan-JAK inhibitor, 5-10 mg twice daily.

This material consisted of CD4+ T cells sorted from blood, taken at week 4, from a patient treated with tofacitinib. Source of these receptors: a human donor with alopecia areata.

This chain links TRBV6-5 with TRBJ1-5; TRBD1 matches at 7 bases. This CDR3 contains 15 residues. Germline V gene lookup returns CDR1 MNHEY and CDR2 SVGAGI. J lost 6 bases, V lost 4 bases, and 9 bases had no gene match. The CDR3 DNA reads as TGTGCCAGCAGTTTTAAGGAGGGGGCGGGTCAGCCCCAGCATTTT. Encoded protein: CASSFKEGAGQPQHF.

This clone was counted once. The chain carries TRBV4-1 and TRBJ1-2, with D tentatively TRBD1 (6 bases). The germline V gene has CDR1 MGHRA and CDR2 YSYEKL. V lost 4 bases to trimming and J lost 6 bases, with 24 bases between them. The CDR3 has 17 residues. CDR3 DNA sequence: TGCGCCAGCAGCCCAATACCAACCGGGACACGGACTAATGGCTACACCTTC. Translated: CASSPIPTGTRTNGYTF.

The chain joins TRBV4-1 to TRBJ2-5; unclear D gene. The CDR3 contains 13 residues. V was cut by 4 bases and J by 5 bases, with 11 bases left in between. CDR1 MGHRA and CDR2 YSYEKL come from the germline V gene. DNA for the CDR3: TGCGCCAGCAGCCGGCTGCTTAGGGAGACCCAGTACTTC. It yields the protein CASSRLLRETQYF.

The rearrangement uses TRBV9 and TRBJ2-5; tentatively, D is TRBD1 or TRBD2 (6 bases each). Germline CDR1 is SGDLS and CDR2 is YYNGEE. This CDR3 has 14 residues. Trimming stripped 4 bases from V and 4 bases from J, with 14 bases between. CDR3 in amino acids: CASSPTGGPETQYF. CDR3 DNA: TGTGCCAGCAGCCCAACCGGGGGCCCAGAGACCCAGTACTTC.

This chain uses TRBV30 with TRBJ2-6; no clear D. The CDR3 runs 13 residues. Germline CDR1 is GTSNPN and CDR2 is SVGIG (reference sequence). Trimming took off 4 bases at V and 2 bases at J, with 6 bases between the two ends. Written as DNA, the CDR3 is TGTGCCTGGACGGAACCTGGGGCCAACGTCCTGACTTTC. Translating it yields CAWTEPGANVLTF.

The chain employs TRBV30 and TRBJ2-2; D may be TRBD1 or TRBD2 (6 bases each). V lost 2 bases, J lost 5 bases, and 15 bases lay in between. This CDR3 is built from 15 residues. Germline V gene sequence: CDR1 GTSNPN, CDR2 SVGIG (reference sequence). For the CDR3, the DNA is TGTGCCTGGAGTAACGGGGGCGGTGGGACCGGGGAGCTGTTTTTT. Translating gives CAWSNGGGGTGELFF.

This clone appeared once. The chain employs TRBV30 and TRBJ1-3; the D is unclear. The CDR3 spans 14 residues. Trimming took off 0 bases at V and 0 bases at J, with 6 bases between the two ends. From germline, CDR1 is GTSNPN and CDR2 SVGIG (reference sequence). This CDR3 is CAWSVGFSGNTIYF. DNA for the CDR3: TGTGCCTGGAGTGTGGGATTCTCTGGAAACACCATATATTTT.

The chain has TRBV29-1 and TRBJ1-2; 12 nucleotides agree with TRBD1. The CDR3 sequence is 12 residues long. CDR1 is SQVTM, CDR2 ANQGSEA, per germline. Trimming took 7 bases from V and 7 from J; bases not matched to a gene: 4. CDR3 protein: CSGGQGARGYTF. CDR3 sequence (DNA): TGCAGCGGGGGACAGGGGGCGCGTGGCTACACCTTC.

The CDR3 is CASSPGQLETQYF. CDR3 in DNA: TGTGCCAGCAGCCCCGGACAGTTAGAGACCCAGTACTTC. The chain is built from TRBV5-6 and TRBJ2-5; the D gene is possibly TRBD1 (6 bases). This CDR3 spans 13 amino acids. Germline CDR1 and CDR2: SGHDT and YYEEEE. Deletions cut 4 bases from V and 4 bases from J, with 11 bases between.

The chain has TRBV10-3 and TRBJ2-1, with D possibly TRBD2 on 5 matching bases. This CDR3 has 15 amino acids. Between the trimmed V and J ends, which lost 0 bases and 6 bases, there was a span of 12 bases. CDR1 is ENHRY and CDR2 is SYGVKD in the germline V gene. The CDR3 bases are TGTGCCATCAGTGAGTCGAGTCTAGCCCCCAATGAGCAGTTCTTC. It translates to CAISESSLAPNEQFF.

This clone was detected a few times. The chain carries TRBV2 and TRBJ2-3; 9 nucleotides line up with TRBD2. The CDR3 runs 14 residues. The J segment lost 3 bases and the V segment lost 8 bases, leaving 6 bases of the junction unmatched. Germline V CDR1 and CDR2: SNHLY, FYNNEI. In nucleotides, the CDR3 is TGTGCCAGCGCCCGGACTAGCGCAACAGATACGCAGTATTTT. Residues: CASARTSATDTQYF.

The chain uses TRBV7-2 and TRBJ2-4; D perhaps matches TRBD2 (5 bases). Deletions cut 1 base from V and 1 base from J, with 11 bases between. In germline, CDR1 is SGHTA, CDR2 FQGNSA. This CDR3 has 16 amino acids. The CDR3 spells CASSLVGGGAKNIQYF. The DNA for the CDR3 is TGTGCCAGCAGCTTAGTTGGTGGCGGGGCCAAAAACATTCAGTACTTC.

The rearrangement uses TRBV4-1 and TRBJ2-5; D is undetermined. Germline V CDR1 and CDR2: MGHRA, YSYEKL. V lost 0 bases, J lost 7 bases, and 15 bases lay in between. The CDR3 contains 15 residues. The DNA for the CDR3 is TGCGCCAGCAGCCAAGATCGCCAGGTTCTGGGGACCCAGTACTTC. It codes for CASSQDRQVLGTQYF.

The V gene is TRBV7-2, the J gene TRBJ1-6, with D possibly matching TRBD1 (6 bases). This CDR3 spans 16 amino acids. Per the germline V gene, CDR1 is SGHTA and CDR2 is FQGNSA. V lost 1 base and J 9 bases, leaving 16 bases between the germline ends. CDR3 region: CASSLVATGSGSPLHF. The CDR3 bases are TGTGCCAGCAGCTTAGTGGCGACAGGCAGCGGTTCACCCCTCCACTTT.

This clone was detected many times. The V call is TRBV5-1, the J call TRBJ2-7; D perhaps matches TRBD1 (5 bases). The germline V gene has CDR1 SGHRS and CDR2 YFSETQ. CDR3 length: 15 amino acids. V shed 0 bases and J shed 6 bases, with 16 bases lying between them. The CDR3 region is CASSLANTKRGEQYF. The CDR3 DNA follows: TGCGCCAGCAGCTTGGCCAATACCAAAAGGGGCGAGCAGTACTTC.

A word on this clone: This sample also contains other DNA sequences that code for the same CDR3. The rearrangement joins TRBV29-1 to TRBJ1-1; D gene uncertain. The V end lost 4 bases, the J end lost 1 base, and 4 bases lay between the germline ends. Germline V lookup: CDR1 SQVTM, CDR2 ANQGSEA. The CDR3 covers 11 residues. The CDR3 reads CSVVRNTEAFF. DNA for the CDR3: TGCAGCGTTGTTCGGAACACTGAAGCTTTCTTT.

J is TRBJ2-7 and V is TRBV6-5, with 9 bases lining up with TRBD1. This CDR3 is built from 15 residues. V was clipped by 6 bases and J by 4 bases; unmatched bases: 10. CDR1 and CDR2 from the germline V gene are MNHEY and SVGAGI. The chain's CDR3 is CASSPGGTGQYEQYF. The CDR3 bases are TGTGCCAGCAGCCCAGGGGGGACAGGGCAGTACGAGCAGTACTTC.

The V and J genes are TRBV5-1 and TRBJ1-4; D gene ambiguous. Trimming cost V 0 bases and J 5 bases, with 11 bases left between them. The germline gives CDR1 SGHRS, CDR2 YFSETQ. This CDR3 has 15 amino acids. The CDR3 bases are TGCGCCAGCAGCTTGGAGGCAGCCACAAATGAAAAACTGTTTTTT. It translates to CASSLEAATNEKLFF.

The chain uses TRBV29-1 and TRBJ2-5; maybe TRBD1 (6 bases). V was trimmed by 6 bases and J by 1 base, leaving 18 bases between them. The germline V gene has CDR1 SQVTM and CDR2 ANQGSEA. The CDR3 runs 15 residues. Here the CDR3 reads CSVRWGRGPQETQYF. The CDR3 DNA reads TGCAGCGTAAGGTGGGGCAGGGGACCCCAAGAGACCCAGTACTTC.

The chain recombines TRBV2 with TRBJ2-2, with a possible D match to TRBD1 (5 bases). Per the germline V gene, CDR1 is SNHLY and CDR2 is FYNNEI. This CDR3 contains 15 residues. The ends were cut back, 4 bases at V and 3 bases at J, with 12 bases in the middle. The CDR3 sequence: CASSAQGRDTGELFF. The CDR3 bases are TGTGCCAGCAGTGCCCAGGGAAGGGACACCGGGGAGCTGTTTTTT.

V and J are TRBV27 and TRBJ1-2, with D unresolved. The germline CDR1 and CDR2 sequences are MNHEY and SMNVEV (reference sequence). The V gene lost 5 bases and the J gene lost 7 bases, with 14 bases spanning the gap. The CDR3 runs to 13 residues. CDR3 in amino acids: CASSSEKEGGYTF. CDR3 bases: TGTGCCAGCAGTAGTGAAAAGGAGGGTGGCTACACCTTC.

This clone has more than one count but fewer than ten. The chain couples TRBV29-1 to TRBJ2-1; possible D gene TRBD2, 7 bases. Trimming took 8 bases from V and 0 from J, leaving 17 bases between them. The germline V gene has CDR1 SQVTM and CDR2 ANQGSEA. This CDR3 has 15 residues. The DNA of the CDR3 is TGCAGCACCGCCGGGGGGCCACTCTCCTACAATGAGCAGTTCTTC. As protein: CSTAGGPLSYNEQFF.

This clone was detected a few times. The gene calls are TRBV21-1 and TRBJ2-7. TRBV21-1 represents a pseudogene. This CDR3 is built from 17 residues. The DNA for the CDR3 is TGTGCCAGCAGCGGAGAGGGACGGTCATACCCGTCCTACGAGCAGTACTTC. Translated, it gives CASSGEGRSYPSYEQYF.

The chain couples TRBV5-6 to TRBJ1-5; D unresolved. CDR3 size: 14 residues. V dropped 4 bases and J dropped 7 bases, with 15 bases sitting between them. The germline gives CDR1 SGHDT, CDR2 YYEEEE. CDR3 region: CASSPEGREQPQHF. In nucleotides, the CDR3 is TGTGCCAGCAGCCCAGAAGGGCGTGAACAGCCCCAGCATTTT.

The genes are TRBV7-9 and TRBJ2-5, with 9 bases matching TRBD2. Germline V CDR1 and CDR2: SEHNR, FQNEAQ (reference sequence). Trimming at V came to 5 bases and at J to 3 bases, leaving 10 bases not matched to a gene. The length of the CDR3 is 16 residues. CDR3 nucleotides: TGTGCCAGCAGCCCCCGCCGGGGCGGGGGGGAAGAGACCCAGTACTTC. Translating it yields CASSPRRGGGEETQYF.

This clone was seen a handful of times. The chain is built from TRBV30 and TRBJ2-1; no reliable D call. The CDR3 has 11 residues. Germline V CDR1 and CDR2: GTSNPN, SVGIG (reference sequence). V lost 5 bases, J lost 4 bases, and 6 bases lay in between. The CDR3 spells CAWDGYNEQFF. For the CDR3, the DNA is TGTGCCTGGGACGGGTACAATGAGCAGTTCTTC.

A few counts support this clone. The rearrangement links TRBV29-1 to TRBJ1-1; D may be TRBD1 (6 bases). Trimming took off 7 bases at V and 1 base at J, with 13 bases between the two ends. The length of the CDR3 is 13 residues. Germline assignment: CDR1 SQVTM and CDR2 ANQGSEA. CDR3 sequence: CSASQGRNTEAFF. CDR3 nucleotides: TGCAGCGCCTCACAGGGTCGGAACACTGAAGCTTTCTTT.

In this sample, this clone turned up a few times. The rearrangement links TRBV27 to TRBJ2-3; D uncertain. Deletions cut 6 bases from V and 4 bases from J, with 11 bases between. Germline V gives CDR1 MNHEY, CDR2 SMNVEV (reference sequence). The CDR3 has 13 amino acids. CDR3 DNA sequence: TGTGCCAGCAGCTCAAGGGAATCAGATACGCAGTATTTT. This gives the protein CASSSRESDTQYF.

This clone was recorded a few times. The chain has TRBV7-9 and TRBJ2-7; 7 positions agree with TRBD1. The germline CDR1 and CDR2 sequences are SEHNR and FQNEAQ (reference sequence). This CDR3 has 14 amino acids. With V trimmed by 5 bases and J by 3 bases, 7 bases remained unmatched. CDR3 in DNA: TGTGCCAGCAGCCCACGGGACAGACTCTACGAGCAGTACTTC. Its translation: CASSPRDRLYEQYF.

The chain has TRBV30 and TRBJ2-2, with D perhaps matching TRBD1 (6 bases). CDR1 and CDR2 from the germline V gene are GTSNPN and SVGIG (reference sequence). V was shortened by 3 bases and J by 4 bases, with 12 bases between the two germline ends. The CDR3 runs 14 residues. The CDR3 protein is CAWRRWDTTGELFF. DNA for the CDR3: TGTGCCTGGAGGCGGTGGGACACCACCGGGGAGCTGTTTTTT. Drawing the rest from reference TRBV30 and TRBJ2-2, the complete variable domain is SQTIHQWPATLVQPVGSPLSLECTVEGTSNPNLYWYRQAAGRGLQLLFYSVGIGQISSEVPQNLSASRPQDRQFILSSKKLLLSDSGFYLCAWRRWDTTGELFFGEGSRLTVL.

The chain employs TRBV9 and TRBJ1-3; TRBD1 is a possible D gene (5 bases). V dropped 0 bases and J dropped 0 bases, with 13 bases sitting between them. The germline CDR1 and CDR2 sequences are SGDLS and YYNGEE. The CDR3 is 17 residues long. The CDR3 DNA sequence: TGTGCCAGCAGCGTAGAGGGGACGGCCTTCTCTGGAAACACCATATATTTT. Encoded protein: CASSVEGTAFSGNTIYF.

This clone showed up just a few times. This chain connects TRBV7-6 to TRBJ2-7, with D perhaps TRBD1 (5 bases). Trimming left V 2 bases short and J 3 bases short, with 8 bases between. CDR1 and CDR2 from the germline V gene are SGHVS and FNYEAQ. The CDR3 runs to 13 residues. The CDR3 region is CASSLSRDYEQYF. For the CDR3, the DNA is TGTGCCAGCAGCTTATCCAGGGACTACGAGCAGTACTTC.